This T cell receptor (beta chain) originates from a study of OX40 agonist ivuxolimab in advanced cancers. Study context: It was permissible to have had prior anti-PD-1, anti-PD-L1 or anti-CTLA-4 therapy, and over 35% had some.

Repertoires were generated with immunoSEQ multiplex PCR, while TCRdb's copy carries only in-frame clones and drops some. This table holds about 50,000 clones, about 85% found once. Comments on this clone: What it binds is not known.

General observations from the study: What antigens the expanded peripheral T cells recognized was never established.

The source is an adult with an advanced solid tumor such as melanoma, head and neck, liver or kidney cancer. Here the sequenced sample was CD4+ or CD8+ T cells sorted from blood, taken in a trial of the OX40 agonist ivuxolimab.

CDR3 sequence: CASSISRDRGTEAFF. CDR3 in DNA: TGTGCCAGCAGCATTAGCCGGGACAGGGGCACTGAAGCTTTCTTT. The J gene is TRBJ1-1, the V gene TRBV9; TRBD1 aligns across 10 bases. The CDR3 is 15 residues long. V was clipped by 4 bases and J by 4 bases; unmatched bases: 7. In germline, CDR1 is SGDLS, CDR2 YYNGEE.